This entry lists 22 T cell receptor beta chains sequenced from one sample in a study of CXCR3-negative and CXCR3-positive naive CD8 T cells. UMI-labeled TRB cDNA libraries were prepared by 5' RACE. Using the 5' RACE reads, TCRdb records one entry per CDR3 protein without DNA. Its listing shows about 39,000 distinct CDR3 sequences. Sequencing was performed on memory CD8+ T cells from blood. These TCRs come from a human donor in good health. Some clones in this sample may be carry-over from other donors' samples.

The rearrangement links TRBV7-2 to TRBJ2-2; TCRdb returns TRBD1, unconfirmable since there is no DNA. Per the germline V gene, CDR1 is SGHTA and CDR2 is FQGNSA. The CDR3 loop spans 16 amino acids. The CDR3 region is CASSSTWDSITGELFF. Drawing the rest from reference TRBV7-2 and TRBJ2-2, the complete variable domain is GAGVSQSPSNKVTEKGKDVELRCDPISGHTALYWYRQSLGQGLEFLIYFQGNSAPDKSGLPSDRFSAERTGGSVSTLTIQRTQQEDSAVYLCASSSTWDSITGELFFGEGSRLTVL.

The chain employs TRBV29-1 and TRBJ2-7. CDR3 size: 15 residues. Germline V gives CDR1 SQVTM, CDR2 ANQGSEA. CDR3 sequence reads: CSVEPDGELSYEQYF.

The V and J genes are TRBV7-8 and TRBJ2-3. Germline CDR1 and CDR2: SGHVS and FQNEAQ. CDR3 length: 11 amino acids. CDR3: CASSFPDTPYF.

The rearrangement uses TRBV7-9 and TRBJ1-1. Germline CDR1 SEHNR, CDR2 FQNEAQ (reference sequence). This CDR3 comprises 17 residues. The CDR3 loop reads CASSLADSSRHNTEAFF.

The rearrangement links TRBV6-2 or TRBV6-3 to TRBJ2-1; TCRdb names TRBD1, which stays unverified in the absence of DNA. The germline V gene has CDR1 MNHEY and CDR2 SVGEGT. The CDR3 is 12 residues long. The CDR3 sequence: CASRIGADRAFF.

The chain's CDR3 is CASSLTRELYNEQFF. The rearrangement joins TRBV28 to TRBJ2-1. Per germline, CDR1 MDHEN and CDR2 SYDVKM. The CDR3 has 15 residues.

Measured by frequency, this clonotype is medium-sized. The rearrangement links TRBV7-2 to TRBJ2-1; the TCRdb call, TRBD1, lacks DNA for checking. The germline gives CDR1 SGHTA, CDR2 FQGNSA. The CDR3 is made up of 19 amino acids. CDR3 residues: CASSLLWGGGASSYNEQFF.

V gene TRBV29-1 combines with J gene TRBJ1-1; TCRdb proposes TRBD1, but this gene call is untestable without DNA. The CDR3 has 14 residues. Germline-derived CDR1 and CDR2 are SQVTM and ANQGSEA. The CDR3 is CSVERGGIGTEAFF.

The chain employs TRBV29-1 and TRBJ2-7; TCRdb names TRBD1, which stays unverified in the absence of DNA. The CDR3 length is 13 residues. Germline V CDR1 and CDR2: SQVTM, ANQGSEA. The CDR3 spells CSVEGGGLAEQYF.

The chain uses TRBV18 and TRBJ2-1; as DNA is missing, the TRBD1 call by TCRdb cannot be tested. Germline loops: CDR1 KGHSH, CDR2 LQKENI. The CDR3 is 20 amino acids. The CDR3 sequence is CASSPTWVAGGRLSYNEQFF.

The V and J genes are TRBV4-3 and TRBJ1-1. The CDR3 spans 15 residues. Germline loops: CDR1 LGHNA, CDR2 YSLEER. The CDR3 region is CASSQGAGSNTEAFF.

This chain joins TRBV27 and TRBJ1-6; TCRdb reports TRBD1, a call that lacks DNA to check it against. CDR3 length: 14 residues. Per the germline V gene, CDR1 is MNHEY and CDR2 is SMNVEV (reference sequence). The CDR3 reads CASSRRGSNSPLHF.

The J gene is TRBJ2-1, the V gene TRBV6-1; the D call of TRBD2 rests on TCRdb alone, since no DNA is present to check it. The CDR3 is 16 residues long. Germline loops: CDR1 MNHNS, CDR2 SASEGT. CDR3: CASRETSGVNYNEQFF.

The V and J genes are TRBV4-1 and TRBJ2-3; TCRdb indicates TRBD1, and absent DNA this call remains unverified. Germline-derived CDR1 and CDR2 are MGHRA and YSYEKL. CDR3 length equals 16 residues. The chain's CDR3 is CASSHDRDISTDTQYF.

The chain is built from TRBV28 and TRBJ2-3. CDR3 length: 14 amino acids. The V gene's germline CDR1 is MDHEN and CDR2 SYDVKM. CDR3 protein: CASSLRVSTDTQYF. The whole variable domain, remainder taken from reference TRBV28 and TRBJ2-3, is DVKVTQSSRYLVKRTGEKVFLECVQDMDHENMFWYRQDPGLGLRLIYFSYDVKMKEKGDIPEGYSVSREKKERFSLILESASTNQTSMYLCASSLRVSTDTQYFGPGTRLTVL.

The chain combines TRBV28 with TRBJ1-6. This CDR3 has 16 amino acids. Germline CDR1 is MDHEN and CDR2 is SYDVKM. The CDR3: CASSLLEEPGNSPLHF.

This chain uses TRBV20-1 with TRBJ1-2; the TCRdb call, TRBD1, lacks DNA for checking. The CDR3 has 13 amino acids. Looked up from germline, CDR1 is DFQATT and CDR2 is SNEGSKA (reference sequence). The CDR3 is CSHRGSHVDGYTF.

J is TRBJ2-7 and V is TRBV28; TCRdb proposes TRBD1, but this gene call is untestable without DNA. CDR3 size: 13 residues. Per the germline V gene, CDR1 is MDHEN and CDR2 is SYDVKM. The CDR3 is CASSLGPGYEQYF.

The rearrangement joins TRBV12-3 or TRBV12-4 to TRBJ2-1; TCRdb's D call, TRBD1, is unchecked because there is no DNA. This CDR3 has 14 amino acids. Here the CDR3 reads CASSLVGQGYEQFF.

V is TRBV13 and J is TRBJ1-1; checking the TCRdb D call of TRBD1 is not possible without DNA. The germline V gene encodes CDR1 PRHDT and CDR2 FYEKMQ (reference sequence). The CDR3 spans 17 residues. The CDR3 sequence: CASSLSGTGSMNTEAFF.

The genes are TRBV27 and TRBJ2-1; there is no DNA to check the TCRdb D call of TRBD1. The CDR3 spans 15 residues. Germline V gene data show CDR1 as MNHEY and CDR2 as SMNVEV (reference sequence). Here the CDR3 reads CASSYGTGVYNEQFF.

This CDR3 is CASSLVFSAGETQYF. The gene calls are TRBV7-6 and TRBJ2-5; TCRdb selects TRBD2, and the lack of DNA leaves this call unchecked. The CDR3 contains 15 residues. CDR1 is SGHVS, CDR2 FNYEAQ, per germline.